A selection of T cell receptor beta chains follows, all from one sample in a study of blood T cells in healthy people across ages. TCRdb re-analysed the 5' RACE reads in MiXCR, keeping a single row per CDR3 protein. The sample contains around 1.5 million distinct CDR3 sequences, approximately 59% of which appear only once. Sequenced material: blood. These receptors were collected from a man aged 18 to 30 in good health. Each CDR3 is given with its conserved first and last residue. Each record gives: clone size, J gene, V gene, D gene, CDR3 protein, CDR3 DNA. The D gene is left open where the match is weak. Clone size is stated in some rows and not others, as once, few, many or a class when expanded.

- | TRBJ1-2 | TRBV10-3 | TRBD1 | CATKDRGLGNYGYTF | TGTGCCACTAAGGACAGGGGGCTGGGTAACTATGGCTACACCTTC
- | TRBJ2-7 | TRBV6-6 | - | CASSYGQMQGYEQYF | TGTGCCAGCAGTTACGGACAGATGCAGGGCTACGAGCAGTACTTC
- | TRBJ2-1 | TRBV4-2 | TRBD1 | CASSQDRPSEQFF | TGTGCCAGCAGCCAGGACAGGCCGAGTGAGCAGTTCTTC
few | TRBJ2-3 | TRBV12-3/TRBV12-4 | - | CASSFPGEADTQYF | TGTGCCAGCAGTTTTCCCGGGGAAGCAGATACGCAGTATTTT
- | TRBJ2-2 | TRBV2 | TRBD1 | CASSFRQGWAGELFF | TGTGCCAGCAGTTTTAGACAGGGATGGGCCGGGGAGCTGTTTTTT
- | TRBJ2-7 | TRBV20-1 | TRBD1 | CSARETGDNSYEQYF | TGCAGTGCTAGAGAGACAGGGGACAACTCCTACGAGCAGTACTTC
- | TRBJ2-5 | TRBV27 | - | CASGPPRGFQETQYF | TGTGCCAGTGGCCCACCCCGAGGGTTCCAAGAGACCCAGTACTTC
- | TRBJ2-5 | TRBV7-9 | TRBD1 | CASSLTGTGEETQYF | TGTGCCAGCAGCTTAACCGGGACAGGGGAAGAGACCCAGTACTTC
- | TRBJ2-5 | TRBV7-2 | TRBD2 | CASSSVLAGGRETQYF | TGTGCCAGCAGCTCCGTGCTAGCGGGGGGGCGGGAGACCCAGTACTTC
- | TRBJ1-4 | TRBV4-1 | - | CASSQKLWWTNEKLFF | TGCGCCAGCAGCCAAAAGCTGTGGTGGACTAATGAAAAACTGTTTTTT
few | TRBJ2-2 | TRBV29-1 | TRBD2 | CSVTRGENTGELFF | TGCAGCGTCACACGGGGGGAGAACACCGGGGAGCTGTTTTTT
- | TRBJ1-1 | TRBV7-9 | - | CASSLGLVGDGGTEAFF | TGTGCCAGCAGCTTAGGGTTGGTGGGAGACGGGGGCACTGAAGCTTTCTTT
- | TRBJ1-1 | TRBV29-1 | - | CSVEDLQKGYEAFF | TGCAGCGTTGAAGATCTTCAAAAAGGGTACGAAGCTTTCTTT
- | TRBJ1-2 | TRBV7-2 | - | CASSRFKQGYGYGYTF | TGTGCCAGCAGCCGATTCAAACAGGGCTATGGCTATGGCTACACCTTC
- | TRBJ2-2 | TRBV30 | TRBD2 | CAWSVGAGPGELFF | TGTGCCTGGAGTGTAGGAGCGGGACCCGGGGAGCTGTTTTTT
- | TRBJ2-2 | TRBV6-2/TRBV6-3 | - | CASSYDGELFF | TGTGCCAGCAGTTACGACGGGGAGCTGTTTTTT
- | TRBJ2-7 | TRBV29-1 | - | CSVEGQGGSEQYF | TGCAGCGTTGAAGGGCAGGGGGGAAGCGAGCAGTACTTC
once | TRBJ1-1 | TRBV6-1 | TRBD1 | CASSEAIQMTGDRTEAFF | TGTGCCAGCAGTGAAGCCATCCAAATGACAGGGGATCGAACTGAAGCTTTCTTT
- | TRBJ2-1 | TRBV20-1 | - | CSARDLRRSSYNEQFF | TGCAGTGCTAGAGATCTTCGAAGGAGCAGCTACAATGAGCAGTTCTTC
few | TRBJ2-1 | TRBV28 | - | CASSLGQSLNREQFF | TGTGCCAGCAGCCTCGGACAGAGCCTGAATAGGGAGCAGTTCTTC
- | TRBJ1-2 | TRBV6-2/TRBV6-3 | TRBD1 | CASVDKPTGGYNYGYTF | TGTGCCAGCGTTGATAAGCCGACAGGGGGTTATAACTATGGCTACACCTTC
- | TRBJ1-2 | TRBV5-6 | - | CASSLFGVEFFDGYTF | TGTGCCAGCAGCTTGTTTGGGGTTGAATTTTTCGATGGCTACACCTTC
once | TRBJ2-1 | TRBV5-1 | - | CASSLTFTYNEQFF | TGCGCCAGCAGCTTGACCTTCACGTACAATGAGCAGTTCTTC
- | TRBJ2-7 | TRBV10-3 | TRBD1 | CAISEAGQDFYEQYF | TGTGCCATCAGTGAGGCCGGACAGGATTTCTACGAGCAGTACTTC
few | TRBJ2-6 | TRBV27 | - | CASSFSTSGANVLTF | TGTGCCAGCAGTTTTTCGACCTCTGGGGCCAACGTCCTGACTTTC
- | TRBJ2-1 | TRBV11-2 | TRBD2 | CASSLGAGRGEDNEQFF | TGTGCCAGCAGCTTGGGAGCGGGGAGAGGGGAGGACAATGAGCAGTTCTTC
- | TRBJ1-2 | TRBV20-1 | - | CSALPDLPWGAFGYTF | TGCAGTGCTTTACCAGACCTACCTTGGGGGGCGTTTGGCTACACCTTC
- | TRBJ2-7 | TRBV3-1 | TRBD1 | CASSLTGASLFIEQYF | TGTGCCAGCAGCCTCACAGGGGCCTCGTTGTTCATCGAGCAGTACTTC
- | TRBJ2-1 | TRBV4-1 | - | CASRGSHNEQFF | TGCGCCAGCAGGGGTAGCCACAATGAGCAGTTCTTC
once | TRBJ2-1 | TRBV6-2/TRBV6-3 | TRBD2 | CASSRTSGRADPRYNEQFF | TGTGCCAGCAGCCGGACTAGCGGGAGGGCCGACCCAAGGTACAATGAGCAGTTCTTC
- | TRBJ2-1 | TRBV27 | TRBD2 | CASSDETSWVLGQFF | TGTGCCAGCAGTGACGAGACTAGCTGGGTTTTGGGGCAGTTCTTC
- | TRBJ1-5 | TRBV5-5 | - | CASSSTGTSNQPQHF | TGTGCCAGCAGCTCCACAGGGACTAGCAATCAGCCCCAGCATTTT
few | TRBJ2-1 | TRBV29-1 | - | CSVEVVEQFF | TGCAGCGTTGAGGTGGTTGAGCAGTTCTTC
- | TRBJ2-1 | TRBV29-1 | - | CSVAQGNEQFF | TGCAGCGTGGCTCAGGGCAATGAGCAGTTCTTC
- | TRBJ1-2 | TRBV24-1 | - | CATQAGRNYGYTF | TGTGCCACCCAAGCCGGAAGAAACTATGGCTACACCTTC
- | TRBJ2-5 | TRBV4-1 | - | CASSQGLRIETQYF | TGCGCCAGCAGCCAAGGGTTAAGGATAGAGACCCAGTACTTC
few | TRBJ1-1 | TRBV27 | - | CASSAGTVVTEAFF | TGTGCCAGCAGTGCCGGGACGGTTGTTACTGAAGCTTTCTTT
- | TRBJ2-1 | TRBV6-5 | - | CASSYERSYNEQFF | TGTGCCAGCAGTTATGAGCGAAGCTACAATGAGCAGTTCTTC
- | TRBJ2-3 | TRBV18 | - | CASFPSQFTDTQYF | TGTGCCAGCTTCCCATCGCAATTCACAGATACGCAGTATTTT
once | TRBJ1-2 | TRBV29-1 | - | CSVAEGSGYTF | TGCAGCGTTGCCGAGGGGAGTGGCTACACCTTC
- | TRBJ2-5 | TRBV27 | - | CASQDGETQYF | TGTGCCAGCCAGGACGGAGAGACCCAGTACTTC
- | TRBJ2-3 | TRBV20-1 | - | CSASPGTRSTDTQYF | TGCAGTGCTAGTCCCGGGACACGGAGCACAGATACGCAGTATTTT
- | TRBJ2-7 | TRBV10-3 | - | CAISDQRSSYEQYF | TGTGCCATCAGTGATCAGAGGAGCTCCTACGAGCAGTACTTC
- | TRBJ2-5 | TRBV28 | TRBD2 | CASSASSSGGPREQYF | TGTGCCAGCAGTGCCAGTTCTAGCGGGGGGCCGCGTGAGCAGTACTTC
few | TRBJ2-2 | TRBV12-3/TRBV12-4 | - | CASREPNGELFF | TGTGCCAGCAGGGAACCTAACGGGGAGCTGTTTTTT
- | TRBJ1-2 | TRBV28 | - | CASSSPGRYYGYTF | TGTGCCAGCAGTTCACCGGGGCGGTACTATGGCTACACCTTC
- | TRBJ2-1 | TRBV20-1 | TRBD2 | CSATKEGLAGDLSYNEQFF | TGCAGTGCTACCAAAGAAGGACTAGCGGGAGATCTTTCCTACAATGAGCAGTTCTTC
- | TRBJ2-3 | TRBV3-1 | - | CASSPPSISALEDGQYF | TGTGCCAGCAGCCCCCCCTCCATTAGCGCGCTCGAGGATGGGCAGTATTTT
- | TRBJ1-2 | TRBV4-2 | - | CASSQVLYGYTF | TGTGCCAGCAGCCAAGTTCTCTATGGCTACACCTTC
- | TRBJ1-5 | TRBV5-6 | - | CASSLATGYRSQPRHF | TGTGCCAGCAGCTTGGCGACAGGCTATCGATCCCAGCCCCGGCATTTT
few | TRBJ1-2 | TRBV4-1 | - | CASSQDLFSYGYTF | TGCGCCAGCAGCCAAGATCTTTTCAGTTATGGCTACACCTTC
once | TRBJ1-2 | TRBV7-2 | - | CGARDPRVYGYTF | TGTGGGGCAAGGGATCCAAGGGTCTATGGCTACACCTTC
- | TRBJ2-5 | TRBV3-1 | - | CASSQGQMKEETQYF | TGTGCCAGCAGCCAGGGACAAATGAAAGAAGAGACCCAGTACTTC
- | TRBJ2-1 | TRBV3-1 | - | CASSQYAGPYNEQFF | TGTGCCAGCAGCCAATATGCGGGACCCTACAATGAGCAGTTCTTC
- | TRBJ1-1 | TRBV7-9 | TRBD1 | CASTEQGTMNTEAFF | TGTGCCAGCACCGAACAGGGGACCATGAACACTGAAGCTTTCTTT
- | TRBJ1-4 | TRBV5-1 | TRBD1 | CASSSGDRAVNEKLFF | TGCGCCAGCAGCTCCGGGGACAGGGCTGTGAATGAAAAACTGTTTTTT
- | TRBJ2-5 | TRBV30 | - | CAWSTEQTQYF | TGTGCCTGGAGTACCGAACAGACCCAGTACTTC
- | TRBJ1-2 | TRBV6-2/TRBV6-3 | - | CASSGQRGYGGYTF | TGTGCCAGCAGTGGACAGAGAGGGTATGGTGGCTACACCTTC
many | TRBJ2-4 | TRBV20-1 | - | CSARDVGLAKNIQYF | TGCAGTGCTAGAGATGTAGGACTAGCCAAAAACATTCAGTACTTC
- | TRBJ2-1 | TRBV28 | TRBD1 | CASSRDRGVNEQFF | TGTGCCAGCAGTAGGGACAGGGGGGTCAATGAGCAGTTCTTC